This T cell receptor beta chain is drawn from a study of CD8+ T cells in alopecia areata. Study-wide context: Treated patients were given 5 to 10 mg oral tofacitinib twice daily.

Whole-study results and caveats: It was observed that many expanded lesional clones persisted in scalp and blood during tofacitinib.

Extraction and reverse transcription of RNA yielded cDNA as the sequencing template. The assay was immunoSEQ multiplex PCR, and TCRdb's table has in-frame clones only and misses some. Seen here are around 110,000 clones, 65% to 85% observed once, and the top ten hold around 25%. The germline V and J ends were trimmed by 2 bases and 6 bases, with 8 bases remaining between them. CDR1 SGHAT and CDR2 FQDESV come from the germline V gene (reference sequence). The length of the CDR3 is 12 residues. Comments on this clone: Antigen specificity is unknown.

Specified treatment: oral pan-JAK inhibitor, 5-10 mg twice daily. This sequence was found in a human donor with alopecia areata. The chain has TRBV11-1 and TRBJ2-7, with no clear D. The sample in question was CD8+ T cells sorted from blood, obtained at week 24, from a patient treated with tofacitinib. The CDR3 region has the DNA TGTGCCAGCAGCTTAAAATGGTTCGAGCAGTACTTC. It specifies CASSLKWFEQYF.